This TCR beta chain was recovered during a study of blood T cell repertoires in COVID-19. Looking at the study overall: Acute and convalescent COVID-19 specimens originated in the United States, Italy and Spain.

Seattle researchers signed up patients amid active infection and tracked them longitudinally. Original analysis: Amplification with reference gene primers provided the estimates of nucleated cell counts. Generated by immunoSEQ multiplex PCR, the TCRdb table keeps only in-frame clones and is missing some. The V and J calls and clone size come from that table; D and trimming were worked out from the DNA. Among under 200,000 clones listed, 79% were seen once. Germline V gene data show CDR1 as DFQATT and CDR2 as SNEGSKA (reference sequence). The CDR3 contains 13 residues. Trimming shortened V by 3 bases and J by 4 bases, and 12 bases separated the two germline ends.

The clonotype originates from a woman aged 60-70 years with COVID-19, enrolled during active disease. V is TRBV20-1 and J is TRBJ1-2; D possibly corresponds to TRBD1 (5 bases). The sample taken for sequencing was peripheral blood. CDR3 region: CSASAGMGYGYTF. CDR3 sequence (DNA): TGCAGTGCTAGTGCAGGGATGGGCTATGGCTACACCTTC.